This T cell receptor (beta chain) stems from a study of sequential checkpoint blockade in melanoma. Study details: First-line arms were nivolumab then ipilimumab, or the reverse, randomized 1:1. After both sequences, patients received maintenance nivolumab.

The CDR3 is 13 residues long. Germline loops: CDR1 LNHDA, CDR2 SQIVND (reference sequence). V lost 5 bases, J lost 5 bases, and 13 bases lay in between. This sample's treatment: randomized to nivolumab then ipilimumab (arm A) or the reverse (arm B). None of the patients previously received DNA-damaging chemotherapy. Live CD3+CD8+ CD19− CD56− cells were sorted from PBMCs. Generated by immunoSEQ multiplex PCR, the TCRdb table keeps only in-frame clones and is missing some. The sample contains approximately 21,000 clones, more than 80% of which appear only once. The V and J genes are TRBV19 and TRBJ2-7; D possibly corresponds to TRBD1 (5 bases). The sequence was obtained from a human donor with melanoma. The input for sequencing was CD8+ T cells sorted from blood (inferred from file names), taken from a patient given nivolumab and ipilimumab in sequence. As DNA, the CDR3 is TGTGCCAGTAGTGAGGTGGACAACGACGAGCAGTACTTC. This sequence encodes CASSEVDNDEQYF.